This T cell receptor beta chain was sequenced during a study of control samples from healthy donors and cancer patients (TCRdb year 2020). The library was obtained by the immunoSEQ multiplex PCR assay. The immuneACCESS repertoire file appears here via TCRdb, limited to in-frame rearrangements. These files lack a portion of the clones; in checked studies, under half of the deficit traces to unresolved V genes, and the cause of the others is not known. In all, the sample holds 100,000 to 150,000 clones, and 85% to 95% of those were seen once. 0.55% to 0.65% of the sample rests with the top ten. From the cysteine through the phenylalanine, the CDR3 covers 16 amino acids. Only the CDR3 portion is preserved as DNA: 48 bases, with reading frame beginning at the first base. Sequences SGHDT (CDR1) and YYEEEE (CDR2) are obtained from the germline V gene. V lost 3 bases and J lost 0 bases, and the count of bases not matched to a germline gene is 6.

This clone came up once. Its antigen is currently not known. No much larger clone is present one base from it, and per-base qualities are unavailable. Input material: PBMCs. The clonotype originates from a man older than 75 with head and neck cancer. Recombination linked TRBV5-6 to TRBJ1-2; TRBD1 fits 9 bases in the junction. The DNA sequence follows: TGTGCCAGCAGCTGGGCCGGGACAGGGACTAACTATGGCTACACCTTC. It encodes CASSWAGTGTNYGYTF. The CDR3 plus the reference TRBV5-6 and TRBJ1-2 genes for the other parts give the full variable domain: DAGVTQSPTHLIKTRGQQVTLRCSPKSGHDTVSWYQQALGQGPQFIFQYYEEEERQRGNFPDRFSGHQFPNYSSELNVNALLLGDSALYLCASSWAGTGTNYGYTFGSGTRLTVV.